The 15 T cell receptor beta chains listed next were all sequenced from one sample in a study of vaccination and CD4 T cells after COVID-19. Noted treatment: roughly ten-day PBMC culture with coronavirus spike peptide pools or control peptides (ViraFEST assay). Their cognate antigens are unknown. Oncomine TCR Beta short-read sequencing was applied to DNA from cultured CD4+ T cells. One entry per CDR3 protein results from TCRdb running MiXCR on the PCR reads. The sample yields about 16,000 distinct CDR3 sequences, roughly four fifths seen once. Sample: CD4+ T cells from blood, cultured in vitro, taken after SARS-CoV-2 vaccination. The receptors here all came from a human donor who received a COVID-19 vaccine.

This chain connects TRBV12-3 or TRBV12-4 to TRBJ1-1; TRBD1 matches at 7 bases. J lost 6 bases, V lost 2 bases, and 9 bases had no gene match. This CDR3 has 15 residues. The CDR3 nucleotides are TGTGCCAGCAGTTTAACACTGGACAGGCGGGCTGAAGCTTTCTTT. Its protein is CASSLTLDRRAEAFF.

CDR3: CASSIMMSNQPQHF. DNA for the CDR3: TGTGCCAGTAGTATAATGATGAGCAATCAGCCCCAGCATTTT. This chain links TRBV19 with TRBJ1-5; D call uncertain. CDR3 length: 14 residues. Trimming cost V 2 bases and J 1 base, with 6 bases left between them. The germline V gene encodes CDR1 LNHDA and CDR2 SQIVND (reference sequence).

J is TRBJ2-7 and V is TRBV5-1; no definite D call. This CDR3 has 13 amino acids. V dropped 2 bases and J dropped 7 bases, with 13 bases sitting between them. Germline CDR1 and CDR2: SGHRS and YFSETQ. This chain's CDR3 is CASSLNPLGEQYF. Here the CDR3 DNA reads TGCGCCAGCAGCTTAAACCCCCTGGGGGAGCAGTACTTC.

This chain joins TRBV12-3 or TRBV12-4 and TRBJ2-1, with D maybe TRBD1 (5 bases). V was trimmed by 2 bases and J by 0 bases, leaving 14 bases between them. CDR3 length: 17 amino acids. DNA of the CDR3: TGTGCCAGCAGTTTAAGGGGAACAGGACGCTCCTACAATGAGCAGTTCTTC. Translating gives CASSLRGTGRSYNEQFF.

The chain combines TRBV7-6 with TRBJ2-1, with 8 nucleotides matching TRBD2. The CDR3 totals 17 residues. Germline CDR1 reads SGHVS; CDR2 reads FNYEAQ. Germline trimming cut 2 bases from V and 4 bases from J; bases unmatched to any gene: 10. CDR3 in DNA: TGTGCCAGCAGCTTAAAGTTAGCGGGGCGGTTATACAATGAGCAGTTCTTC. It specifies CASSLKLAGRLYNEQFF. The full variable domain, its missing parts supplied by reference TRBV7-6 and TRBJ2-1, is GAGVSQSPRYKVTKRGQDVALRCDPISGHVSLYWYRQALGQGPEFLTYFNYEAQQDKSGLPNDRFSAERPEGSISTLTIQRTEQRDSAMYRCASSLKLAGRLYNEQFFGPGTRLTVL.

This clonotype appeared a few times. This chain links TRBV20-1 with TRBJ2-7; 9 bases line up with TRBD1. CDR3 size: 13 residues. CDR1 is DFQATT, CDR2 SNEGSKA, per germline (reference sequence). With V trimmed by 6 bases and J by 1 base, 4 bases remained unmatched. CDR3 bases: TGCAGTGCAGGGACAGGGATTTCCTACGAGCAGTACTTC. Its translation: CSAGTGISYEQYF.

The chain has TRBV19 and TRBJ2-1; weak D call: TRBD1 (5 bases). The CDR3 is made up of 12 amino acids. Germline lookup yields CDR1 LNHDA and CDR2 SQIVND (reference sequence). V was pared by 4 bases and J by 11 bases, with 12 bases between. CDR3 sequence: CASSRTGSKQFF. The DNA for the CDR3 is TGTGCCAGTAGTAGAACAGGCTCGAAGCAGTTCTTC. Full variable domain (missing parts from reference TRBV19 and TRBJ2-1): DGGITQSPKYLFRKEGQNVTLSCEQNLNHDAMYWYRQDPGQGLRLIYYSQIVNDFQKGDIAEGYSVSREKKESFPLTVTSAQKNPTAFYLCASSRTGSKQFFGPGTRLTVL.

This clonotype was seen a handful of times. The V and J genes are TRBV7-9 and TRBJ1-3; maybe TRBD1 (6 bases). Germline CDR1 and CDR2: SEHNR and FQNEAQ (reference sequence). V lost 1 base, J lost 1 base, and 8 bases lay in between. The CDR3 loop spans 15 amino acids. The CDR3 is CASSLDRVSGNTIYF. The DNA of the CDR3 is TGTGCCAGCAGCTTAGACAGGGTATCTGGAAACACCATATATTTT.

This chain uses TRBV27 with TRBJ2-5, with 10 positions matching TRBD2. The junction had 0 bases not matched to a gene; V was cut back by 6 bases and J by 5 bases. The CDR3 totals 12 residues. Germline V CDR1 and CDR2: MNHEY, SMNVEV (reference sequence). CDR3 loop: CASRAGGETQYF. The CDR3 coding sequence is TGTGCCAGCAGAGCGGGGGGGGAGACCCAGTACTTC.

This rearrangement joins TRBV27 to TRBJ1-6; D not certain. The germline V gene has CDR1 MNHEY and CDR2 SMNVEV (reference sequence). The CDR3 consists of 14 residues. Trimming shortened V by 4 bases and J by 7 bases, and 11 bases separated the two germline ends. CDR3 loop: CASSSLPPNSPLHF. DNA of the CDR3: TGTGCCAGCAGTTCCCTCCCCCCAAATTCACCCCTCCACTTT.

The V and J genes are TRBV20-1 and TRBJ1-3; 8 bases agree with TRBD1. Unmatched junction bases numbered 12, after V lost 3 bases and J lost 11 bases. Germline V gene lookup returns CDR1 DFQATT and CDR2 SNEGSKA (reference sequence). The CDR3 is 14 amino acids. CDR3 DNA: TGCAGTGCTAGTAATACAGGGGGAAATAGAGCCATATATTTT. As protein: CSASNTGGNRAIYF.

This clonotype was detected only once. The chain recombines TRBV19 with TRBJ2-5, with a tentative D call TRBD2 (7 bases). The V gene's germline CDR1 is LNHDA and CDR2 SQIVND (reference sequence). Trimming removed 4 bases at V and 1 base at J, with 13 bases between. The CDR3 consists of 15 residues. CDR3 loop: CASSKARGAQETQYF. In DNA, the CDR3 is TGTGCCAGTAGTAAAGCCCGGGGGGCCCAAGAGACCCAGTACTTC.

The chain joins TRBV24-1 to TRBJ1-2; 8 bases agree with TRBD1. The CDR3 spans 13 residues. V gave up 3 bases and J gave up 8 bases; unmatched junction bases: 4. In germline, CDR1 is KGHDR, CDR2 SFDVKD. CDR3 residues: CATSDGGTGGYTF. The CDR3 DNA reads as TGTGCCACCAGTGATGGGGGGACAGGAGGCTACACCTTC.

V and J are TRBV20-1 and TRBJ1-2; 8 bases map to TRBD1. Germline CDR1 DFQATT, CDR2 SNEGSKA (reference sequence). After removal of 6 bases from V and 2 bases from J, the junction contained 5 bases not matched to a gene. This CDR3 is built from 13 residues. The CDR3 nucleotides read TGCAGTGCCAGATGGACAGGGAACTATGGCTACACCTTC. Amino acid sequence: CSARWTGNYGYTF.

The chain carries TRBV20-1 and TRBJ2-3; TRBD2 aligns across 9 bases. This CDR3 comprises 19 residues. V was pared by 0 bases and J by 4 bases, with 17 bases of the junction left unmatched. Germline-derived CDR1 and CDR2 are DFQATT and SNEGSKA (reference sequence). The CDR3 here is CSARDYAGGPTSRSDTQYF. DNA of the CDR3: TGCAGTGCTAGAGATTACGCGGGGGGGCCAACCTCTCGTTCAGATACGCAGTATTTT.